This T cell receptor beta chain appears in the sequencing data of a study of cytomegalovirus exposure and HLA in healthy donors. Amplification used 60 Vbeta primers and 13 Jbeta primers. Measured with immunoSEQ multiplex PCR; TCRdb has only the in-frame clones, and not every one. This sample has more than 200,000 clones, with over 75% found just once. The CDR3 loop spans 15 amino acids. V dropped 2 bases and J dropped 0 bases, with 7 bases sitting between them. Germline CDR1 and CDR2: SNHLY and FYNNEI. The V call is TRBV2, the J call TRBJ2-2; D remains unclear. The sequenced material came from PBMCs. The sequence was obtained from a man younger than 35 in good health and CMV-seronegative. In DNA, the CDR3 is TGTGCCAGCAGTGAAACGCGGTCGAACACCGGGGAGCTGTTTTTT. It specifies CASSETRSNTGELFF.